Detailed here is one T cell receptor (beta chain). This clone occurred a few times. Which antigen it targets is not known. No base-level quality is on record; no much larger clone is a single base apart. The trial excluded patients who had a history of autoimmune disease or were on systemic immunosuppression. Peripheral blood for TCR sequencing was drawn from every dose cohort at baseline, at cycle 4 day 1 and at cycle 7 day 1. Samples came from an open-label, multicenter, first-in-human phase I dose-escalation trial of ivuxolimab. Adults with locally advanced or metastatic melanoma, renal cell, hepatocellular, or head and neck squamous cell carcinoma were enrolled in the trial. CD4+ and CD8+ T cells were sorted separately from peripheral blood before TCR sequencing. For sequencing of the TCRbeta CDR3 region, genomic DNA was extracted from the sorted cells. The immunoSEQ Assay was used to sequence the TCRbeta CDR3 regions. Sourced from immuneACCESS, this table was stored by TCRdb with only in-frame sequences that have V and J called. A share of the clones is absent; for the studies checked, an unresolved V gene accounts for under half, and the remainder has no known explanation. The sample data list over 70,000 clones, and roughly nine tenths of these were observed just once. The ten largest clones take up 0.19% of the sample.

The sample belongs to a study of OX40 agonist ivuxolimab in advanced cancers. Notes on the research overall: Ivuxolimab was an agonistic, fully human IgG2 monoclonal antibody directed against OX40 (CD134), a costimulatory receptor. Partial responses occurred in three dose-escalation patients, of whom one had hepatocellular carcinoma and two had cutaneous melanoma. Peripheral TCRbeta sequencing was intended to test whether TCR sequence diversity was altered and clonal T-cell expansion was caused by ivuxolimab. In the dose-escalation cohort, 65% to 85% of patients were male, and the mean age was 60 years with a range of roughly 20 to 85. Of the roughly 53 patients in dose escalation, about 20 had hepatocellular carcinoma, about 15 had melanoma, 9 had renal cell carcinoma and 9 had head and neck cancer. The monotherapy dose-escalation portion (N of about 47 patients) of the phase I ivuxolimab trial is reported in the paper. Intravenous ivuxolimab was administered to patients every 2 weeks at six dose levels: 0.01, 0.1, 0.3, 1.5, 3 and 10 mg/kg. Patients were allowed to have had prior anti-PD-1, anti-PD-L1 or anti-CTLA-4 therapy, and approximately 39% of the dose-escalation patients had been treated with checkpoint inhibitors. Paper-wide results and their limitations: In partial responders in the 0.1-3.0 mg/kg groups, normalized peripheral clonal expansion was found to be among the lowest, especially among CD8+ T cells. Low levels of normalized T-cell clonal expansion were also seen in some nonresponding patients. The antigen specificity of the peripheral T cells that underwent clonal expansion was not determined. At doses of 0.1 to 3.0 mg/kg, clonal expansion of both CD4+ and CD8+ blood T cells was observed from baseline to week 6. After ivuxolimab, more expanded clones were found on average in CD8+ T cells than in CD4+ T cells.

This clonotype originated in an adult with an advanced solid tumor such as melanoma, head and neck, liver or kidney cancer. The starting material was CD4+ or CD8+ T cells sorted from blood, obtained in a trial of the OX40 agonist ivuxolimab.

The DNA sequence is given as TGTGCCAGCAGGGATATAGCGGGCGGGAACACCGGGGAGCTGTTTTTT. This translates into CASRDIAGGNTGELFF. The rearranged segments are TRBV7-3 and TRBJ2-2; 7 central nucleotides agree with TRBD2. The V end gives up 6 bases and the J end 1 base, leaving 8 bases in the junction not matched to a gene. The CDR3 sequence holds 16 residues, the cysteine and phenylalanine included. This entry keeps only the CDR3 DNA: 48 bases, framed from base 1. CDR1 and CDR2 were assigned from the germline V gene as SGHTA and FQGTGA.